This T cell receptor (beta chain) was captured by sequencing in a study of shared clonotypes between healthy human individuals. Study-level findings and limits: Clonotypes that were shared across a handful of donors made up roughly 5% of naive CD4 clonotypes.

The assay was immunoSEQ multiplex PCR, and TCRdb's table has in-frame clones only and misses some. The sample includes hundreds of thousands of clones, roughly 96% of them seen just once. To note about this clone: As yet, its antigen is unknown.

The TCR originated in a man aged 25-40 years in good health. The source material was memory CD8+ T cells sorted from blood. Stated subset: CD45RO+ cells pooled with CCR7-negative TemRA cells.

CDR3 residues: CASIDRRNTGELFF. Written as DNA, the CDR3 is TGTGCCAGCATTGACAGGAGAAACACCGGGGAGCTGTTTTTT. The chain employs TRBV6-6 and TRBJ2-2; D may be TRBD1 (6 bases). The length of the CDR3 is 14 residues. Per the germline V gene, CDR1 is MNHNY and CDR2 is SVGAGI (reference sequence). V was clipped by 7 bases and J by 2 bases, with 11 bases between them.